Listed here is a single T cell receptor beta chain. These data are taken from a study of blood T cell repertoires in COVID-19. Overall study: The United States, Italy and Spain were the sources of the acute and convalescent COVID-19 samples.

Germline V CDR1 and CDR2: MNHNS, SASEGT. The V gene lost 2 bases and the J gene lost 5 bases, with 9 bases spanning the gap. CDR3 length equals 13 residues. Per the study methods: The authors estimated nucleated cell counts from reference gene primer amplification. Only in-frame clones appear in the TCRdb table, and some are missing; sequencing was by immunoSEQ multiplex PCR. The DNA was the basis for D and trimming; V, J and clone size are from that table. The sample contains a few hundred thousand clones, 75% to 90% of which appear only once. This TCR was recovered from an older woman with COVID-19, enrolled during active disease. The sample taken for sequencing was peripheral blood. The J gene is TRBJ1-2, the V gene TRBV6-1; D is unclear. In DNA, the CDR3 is TGTGCCAGCAGTGAATTCACTGTGTATGGCTACACCTTC. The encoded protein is CASSEFTVYGYTF.